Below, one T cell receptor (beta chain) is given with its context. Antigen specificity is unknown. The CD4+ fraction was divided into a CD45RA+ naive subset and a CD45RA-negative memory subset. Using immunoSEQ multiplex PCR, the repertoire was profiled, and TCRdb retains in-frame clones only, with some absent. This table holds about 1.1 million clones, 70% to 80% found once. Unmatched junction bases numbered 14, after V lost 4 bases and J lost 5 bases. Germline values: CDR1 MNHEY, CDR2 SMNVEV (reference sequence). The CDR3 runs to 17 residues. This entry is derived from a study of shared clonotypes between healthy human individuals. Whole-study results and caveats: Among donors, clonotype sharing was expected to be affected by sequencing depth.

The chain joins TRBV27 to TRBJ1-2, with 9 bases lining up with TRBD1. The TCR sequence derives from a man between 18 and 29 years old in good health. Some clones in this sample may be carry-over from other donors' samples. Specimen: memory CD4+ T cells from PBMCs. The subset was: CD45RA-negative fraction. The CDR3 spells CASSSGTGSSTGYGYTF. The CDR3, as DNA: TGTGCCAGCAGTTCGGGGACAGGGTCCTCAACGGGGTATGGCTACACCTTC.